The 18 T cell receptor beta chains given below trace back to one sample, sequenced in a study of T-cell reconstitution after alpha-beta-depleted transplantation in children. Construction of the TCRbeta library involved unique molecular identifiers. TCRdb itself ran the PCR reads through MiXCR, one entry per CDR3 protein. The sample shows 550,000 to 600,000 distinct CDR3 sequences, 20% to 25% of them seen only once. This sample comprised PBMCs, mostly from graft donor cells, obtained 360 days after TCRalphabeta/CD19-depleted stem cell transplant. These receptors came from a boy younger than two who had a stem cell transplant for acute myeloid leukemia, so the T cells may come from the graft donor.

This clonotype was recorded many times. The chain recombines TRBV29-1 with TRBJ2-1; no definite D call. V was pared by 5 bases and J by 6 bases, with 8 bases between. This CDR3 has 11 amino acids. Germline CDR1 is SQVTM and CDR2 is ANQGSEA. The CDR3 sequence: CSVRVGNEQFF. In DNA form, the CDR3 reads TGCAGCGTTCGTGTTGGCAATGAGCAGTTCTTC.

This clonotype was counted many times. The rearrangement links TRBV29-1 to TRBJ2-6; weak D call: TRBD2 (6 bases). The CDR3 is 13 amino acids. The germline gives CDR1 SQVTM, CDR2 ANQGSEA. CDR3 in amino acids: CGGVVAGANVLTF. As DNA, the CDR3 is TGCGGCGGGGTAGTGGCTGGGGCCAACGTCCTGACTTTC.

This clonotype was seen a few times. Written as DNA, the CDR3 is TGTGCCACCATCAGGGCGGGGGGCACCGGGGAGCTGTTTTTT. This translates into CATIRAGGTGELFF. The rearrangement links TRBV15 to TRBJ2-2, with 8 bases that match TRBD2. Unmatched junction bases numbered 5, after V lost 7 bases and J lost 4 bases. This CDR3 spans 14 amino acids. From germline, CDR1 is LNHNV and CDR2 YYDKDF (reference sequence).

This chain joins TRBV5-6 and TRBJ2-7; D gene uncertain. This CDR3 has 15 residues. Trimming took off 3 bases at V and 4 bases at J, with 17 bases between the two ends. Germline assignment: CDR1 SGHDT and CDR2 YYEEEE. This CDR3 is CASSSRLGSPYEQYF. In DNA form, the CDR3 reads TGTGCCAGCAGCTCCCGACTGGGCTCCCCTTACGAGCAGTACTTC.

This clonotype was counted many times. The V gene is TRBV29-1, the J gene TRBJ2-7, with 8 bases that match TRBD1. This CDR3 has 14 amino acids. Germline CDR1 is SQVTM and CDR2 is ANQGSEA. V gave up 6 bases and J gave up 1 base; unmatched junction bases: 8. As DNA, the CDR3 is TGCAGCGTGGTGGACAGGGCGAATTCCTACGAGCAGTACTTC. Its translation: CSVVDRANSYEQYF.

Ten or more counts support this clonotype. The V gene is TRBV29-1, the J gene TRBJ1-3; TRBD1 might be the D (5 bases). V gave up 4 bases and J gave up 0 bases, with 16 bases separating them. CDR3 length equals 16 residues. From germline, CDR1 is SQVTM and CDR2 ANQGSEA. CDR3 sequence: CSVGGTGASSGNTIYF. Written as DNA, the CDR3 is TGCAGCGTTGGGGGTACAGGTGCCTCCTCTGGAAACACCATATATTTT. The full variable domain, its missing parts supplied by reference TRBV29-1 and TRBJ1-3, is SAVISQKPSRDICQRGTSLTIQCQVDSQVTMMFWYRQQPGQSLTLIATANQGSEATYESGFVIDKFPISRPNLTFSTLTVSNMSPEDSSIYLCSVGGTGASSGNTIYFGEGSWLTVV.

This clonotype appeared a few times. As DNA, the CDR3 is TGTGCCAGCGTTGGAGGCGTGGACCCTCATTCACCCCTCCACTTT. Protein: CASVGGVDPHSPLHF. V is TRBV21-1 and J is TRBJ1-6. TRBV21-1 is a documented pseudogene. The CDR3 runs 15 residues.

The rearrangement links TRBV20-1 to TRBJ2-1; TRBD2 agrees at 14 bases. Germline loops: CDR1 DFQATT, CDR2 SNEGSKA (reference sequence). Trimming cost V 5 bases and J 10 bases; bases outside gene matches: 10. The CDR3 has 15 residues. The CDR3 DNA reads as TGCAGTGCTGCCCTCCGACTAGCGGGGGGGCGGGAGCAGTTCTTC. This gives the protein CSAALRLAGGREQFF.

This clonotype showed up just a few times. The V call is TRBV2, the J call TRBJ2-6, with 7 bases matching TRBD1. Germline values: CDR1 SNHLY, CDR2 FYNNEI. The CDR3 consists of 16 residues. The V and J ends lost 6 bases and 0 bases, in that order; junction bases with no gene match: 5. Here the CDR3 reads CASSGQASSGANVLTF. CDR3 nucleotide sequence: TGTGCCAGCAGCGGACAGGCCTCCTCTGGGGCCAACGTCCTGACTTTC.

The chain carries TRBV12-3 or TRBV12-4 and TRBJ1-2; 8 nucleotides line up with TRBD1. The CDR3 totals 15 residues. J lost 4 bases, V lost 6 bases, and 10 bases had no gene match. The CDR3: CASSSPPGQVYGYTF. The CDR3 DNA follows: TGTGCCAGCAGCTCTCCACCGGGACAGGTCTATGGCTACACCTTC.

The chain uses TRBV7-2 and TRBJ2-3; maybe TRBD2 (5 bases). CDR3 length equals 15 residues. CDR1 is SGHTA and CDR2 is FQGNSA in the germline V gene. Trimming took off 1 base at V and 2 bases at J, with 10 bases between the two ends. CDR3 bases: TGTGCCAGCAGCTTAGAGGCGGACTCCACAGATACGCAGTATTTT. This codes for CASSLEADSTDTQYF.

The chain recombines TRBV4-3 with TRBJ2-7; D is undetermined. CDR1 LGHNA and CDR2 YSLEER come from the germline V gene. V lost 0 bases and J lost 7, with 10 bases in between. There are 13 residues in the CDR3. In DNA, the CDR3 is TGCGCCAGCAGCCAAGACCGCCGAAGAGAGCAGTACTTC. Protein: CASSQDRRREQYF.

This clonotype was detected only a few times. This chain's CDR3 is CAIRGAGGSYNEQFF. CDR3 nucleotide sequence: TGTGCCATCCGGGGGGCGGGGGGCTCCTACAATGAGCAGTTCTTC. The chain is built from TRBV10-3 and TRBJ2-1; the match to TRBD2 covers 8 bases. The CDR3 has 15 residues. Germline trimming cut 8 bases from V and 0 bases from J; bases unmatched to any gene: 6. The V gene's germline CDR1 is ENHRY and CDR2 SYGVKD.

Only a few counts were recorded for this clonotype. V usage is TRBV6-5 and J usage is TRBJ1-1, with D maybe TRBD1 (5 bases). V was pared by 3 bases and J by 2 bases, with 13 bases between. The CDR3 covers 15 residues. Germline V gene sequence: CDR1 MNHEY, CDR2 SVGAGI. The CDR3 loop reads CASSYRAGGNTEAFF. CDR3 bases: TGTGCCAGCAGTTATCGTGCGGGGGGAAACACTGAAGCTTTCTTT.

This clonotype was seen many times. The chain is built from TRBV4-1 and TRBJ2-1; 7 bases are a match to TRBD1. The CDR3 spans 14 residues. The ends lost 3 bases at V and 7 bases at J; junction bases unmatched: 6. CDR1 and CDR2 (germline): MGHRA, YSYEKL. DNA for the CDR3: TGCGCCAGCAGCCAGCCCGGGACAGATAATGAGCAGTTCTTC. Residues: CASSQPGTDNEQFF.

Many counts were recorded for this clonotype. For the CDR3, the DNA is TGTGCCAGCAGCTCCTACAGGGAAGGGCGGGAGACCCAGTACTTC. It yields the protein CASSSYREGRETQYF. This chain joins TRBV11-2 and TRBJ2-5, with D maybe TRBD1 (6 bases). V was clipped by 4 bases and J by 5 bases, with 17 bases between them. The CDR3 covers 15 residues. Germline assignment: CDR1 SGHAT and CDR2 FQNNGV.

The genes are TRBV3-1 and TRBJ2-5; TRBD2 is a possible D gene (6 bases). This CDR3 is built from 17 residues. Trimming stripped 1 base from V and 0 bases from J, with 15 bases between. Germline lookup yields CDR1 LGHDT and CDR2 YNNKEL (reference sequence). The CDR3: CASSQGLARGHQETQYF. CDR3 sequence (DNA): TGTGCCAGCAGCCAAGGCCTTGCGCGGGGCCACCAAGAGACCCAGTACTTC.

This clonotype came up many times. J is TRBJ1-1 and V is TRBV28, with D hard to call. This CDR3 contains 11 residues. CDR1 MDHEN and CDR2 SYDVKM come from the germline V gene. V shed 7 bases and J shed 1 base, with 4 bases lying between them. The CDR3 loop reads CASNGNTEAFF. CDR3 nucleotide sequence: TGTGCCAGCAACGGGAACACTGAAGCTTTCTTT.